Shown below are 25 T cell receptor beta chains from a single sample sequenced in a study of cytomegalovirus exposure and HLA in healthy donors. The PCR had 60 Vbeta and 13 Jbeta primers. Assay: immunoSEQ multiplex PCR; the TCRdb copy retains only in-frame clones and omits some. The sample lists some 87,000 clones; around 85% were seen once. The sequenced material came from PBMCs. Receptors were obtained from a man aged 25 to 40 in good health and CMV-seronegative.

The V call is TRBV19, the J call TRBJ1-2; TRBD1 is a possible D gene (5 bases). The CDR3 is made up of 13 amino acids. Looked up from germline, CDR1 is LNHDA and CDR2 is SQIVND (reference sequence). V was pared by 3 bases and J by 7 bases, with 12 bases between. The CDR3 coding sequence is TGTGCCAGTAGTATGCTAGGGGTCCTTGGCTACACCTTC. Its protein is CASSMLGVLGYTF.

The chain's CDR3 is CASSLLGGYGYTF. The DNA for the CDR3 is TGTGCCAGCAGTTTACTTGGAGGCTATGGCTACACCTTC. The chain couples TRBV28 to TRBJ1-2; the D is unclear. V shed 2 bases and J shed 4 bases, with 8 bases lying between them. CDR1 MDHEN and CDR2 SYDVKM come from the germline V gene. This CDR3 contains 13 residues.

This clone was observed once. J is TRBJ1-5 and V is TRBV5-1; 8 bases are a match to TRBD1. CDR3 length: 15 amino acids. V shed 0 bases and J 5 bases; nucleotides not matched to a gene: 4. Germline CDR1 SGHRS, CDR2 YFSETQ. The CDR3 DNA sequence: TGCGCCAGCAGCTTGGAGGGACAGGTACATCAGCCCCAGCATTTT. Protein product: CASSLEGQVHQPQHF.

CDR3 DNA sequence: TGCGCCAGCAGCCTACAGAATTCGAACACTGAAGCTTTCTTT. Residues: CASSLQNSNTEAFF. The chain has TRBV5-1 and TRBJ1-1; D unclear. Germline CDR1 reads SGHRS; CDR2 reads YFSETQ. V lost 4 bases, J lost 1 base, and 11 bases lay in between. This CDR3 contains 14 residues.

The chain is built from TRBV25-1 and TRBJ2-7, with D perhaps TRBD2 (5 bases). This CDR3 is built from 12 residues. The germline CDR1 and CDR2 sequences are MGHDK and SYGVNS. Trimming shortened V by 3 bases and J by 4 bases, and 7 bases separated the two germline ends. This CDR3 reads CASSDWTYEQYF. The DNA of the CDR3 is TGTGCCAGCAGTGATTGGACTTACGAGCAGTACTTC.

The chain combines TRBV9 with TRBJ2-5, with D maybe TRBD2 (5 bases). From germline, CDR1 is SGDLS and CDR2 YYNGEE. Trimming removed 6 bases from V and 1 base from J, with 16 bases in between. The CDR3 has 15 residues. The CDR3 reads CASTPYGGGQETQYF. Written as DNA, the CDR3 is TGTGCCAGCACACCCTACGGAGGAGGCCAAGAGACCCAGTACTTC. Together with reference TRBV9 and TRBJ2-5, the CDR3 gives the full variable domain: DSGVTQTPKHLITATGQRVTLRCSPRSGDLSVYWYQQSLDQGLQFLIQYYNGEERAKGNILERFSAQQFPDLHSELNLSSLELGDSALYFCASTPYGGGQETQYFGPGTRLLVL.

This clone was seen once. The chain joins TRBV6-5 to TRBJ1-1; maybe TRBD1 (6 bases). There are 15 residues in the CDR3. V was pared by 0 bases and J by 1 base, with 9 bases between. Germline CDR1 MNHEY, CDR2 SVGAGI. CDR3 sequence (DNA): TGTGCCAGCAGTTACTCGCAGGGGCGGAACACTGAAGCTTTCTTT. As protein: CASSYSQGRNTEAFF.

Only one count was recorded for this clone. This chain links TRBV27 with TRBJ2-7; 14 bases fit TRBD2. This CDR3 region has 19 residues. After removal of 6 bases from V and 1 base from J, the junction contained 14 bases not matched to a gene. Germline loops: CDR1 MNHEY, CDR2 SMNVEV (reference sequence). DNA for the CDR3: TGTGCCAGCAGGGTTTTAAGGACTAGCGGGGGGATGAAATCCTACGAGCAGTACTTC. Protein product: CASRVLRTSGGMKSYEQYF.

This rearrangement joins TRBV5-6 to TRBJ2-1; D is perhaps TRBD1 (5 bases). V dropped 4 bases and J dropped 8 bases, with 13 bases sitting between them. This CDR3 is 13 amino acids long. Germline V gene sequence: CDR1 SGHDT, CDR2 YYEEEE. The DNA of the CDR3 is TGTGCCAGCAGCGGATCGGTAGGGGATGAGCAGTTCTTC. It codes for CASSGSVGDEQFF.

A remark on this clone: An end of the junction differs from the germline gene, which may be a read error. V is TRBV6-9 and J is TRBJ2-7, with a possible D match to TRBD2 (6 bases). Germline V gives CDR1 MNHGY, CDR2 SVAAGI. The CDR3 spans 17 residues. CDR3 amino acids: CASTYDLRAPGAYEQYF. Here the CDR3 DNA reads TGTGCCAGCACTTATGATCTTAGGGCGCCGGGGGCCTACGAGCAGTACTTC.

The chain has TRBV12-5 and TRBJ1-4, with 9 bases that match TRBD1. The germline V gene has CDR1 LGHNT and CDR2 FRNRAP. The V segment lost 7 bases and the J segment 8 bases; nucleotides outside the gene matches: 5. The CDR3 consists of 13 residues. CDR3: CASEQGAGEKLFF. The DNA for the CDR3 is TGTGCTAGTGAACAGGGGGCGGGGGAAAAACTGTTTTTT.

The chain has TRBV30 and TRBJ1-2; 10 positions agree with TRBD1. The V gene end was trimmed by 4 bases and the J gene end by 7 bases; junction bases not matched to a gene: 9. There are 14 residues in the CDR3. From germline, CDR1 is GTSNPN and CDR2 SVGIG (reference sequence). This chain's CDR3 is CAWKVGTGVFGYTF. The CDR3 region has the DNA TGTGCCTGGAAGGTTGGGACAGGGGTTTTTGGCTACACCTTC.

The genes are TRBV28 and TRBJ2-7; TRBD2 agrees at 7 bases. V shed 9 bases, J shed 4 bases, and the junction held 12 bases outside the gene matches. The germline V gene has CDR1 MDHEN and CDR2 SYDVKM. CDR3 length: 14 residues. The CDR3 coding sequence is TGTGCCAGTTCCCGGGGACTACCTAGATACGAGCAGTACTTC. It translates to CASSRGLPRYEQYF.

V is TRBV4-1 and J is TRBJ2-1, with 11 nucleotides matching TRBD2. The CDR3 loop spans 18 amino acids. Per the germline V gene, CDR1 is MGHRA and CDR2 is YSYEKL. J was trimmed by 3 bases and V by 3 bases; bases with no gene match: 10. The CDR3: CASSHRVASGGNYNEQFF. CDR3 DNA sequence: TGCGCCAGCAGCCATAGGGTCGCTAGCGGGGGGAACTACAATGAGCAGTTCTTC.

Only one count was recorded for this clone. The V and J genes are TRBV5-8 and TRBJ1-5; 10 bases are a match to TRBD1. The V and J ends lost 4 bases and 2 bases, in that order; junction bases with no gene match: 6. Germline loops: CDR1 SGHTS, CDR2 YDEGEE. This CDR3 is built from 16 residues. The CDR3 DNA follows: TGTGCCAGCAGCGGCGGGACAGGGGCTGGCAATCAGCCCCAGCATTTT. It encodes CASSGGTGAGNQPQHF.

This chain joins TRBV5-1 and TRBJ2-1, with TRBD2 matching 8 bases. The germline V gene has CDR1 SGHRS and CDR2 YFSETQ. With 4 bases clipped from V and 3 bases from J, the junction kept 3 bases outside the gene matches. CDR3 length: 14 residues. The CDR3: CASSQSGGYNEQFF. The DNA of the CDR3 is TGCGCCAGCAGCCAGAGCGGGGGCTACAATGAGCAGTTCTTC. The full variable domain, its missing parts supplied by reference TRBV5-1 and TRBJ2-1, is KAGVTQTPRYLIKTRGQQVTLSCSPISGHRSVSWYQQTPGQGLQFLFEYFSETQRNKGNFPGRFSGRQFSNSRSEMNVSTLELGDSALYLCASSQSGGYNEQFFGPGTRLTVL.

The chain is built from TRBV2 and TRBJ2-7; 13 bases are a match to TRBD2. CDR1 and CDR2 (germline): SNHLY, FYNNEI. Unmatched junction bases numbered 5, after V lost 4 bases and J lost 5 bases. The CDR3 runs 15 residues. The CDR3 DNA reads TGTGCCAGCAGTGCTACGACTAGCGGGGGGAACGAGCAGTACTTC. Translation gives CASSATTSGGNEQYF.

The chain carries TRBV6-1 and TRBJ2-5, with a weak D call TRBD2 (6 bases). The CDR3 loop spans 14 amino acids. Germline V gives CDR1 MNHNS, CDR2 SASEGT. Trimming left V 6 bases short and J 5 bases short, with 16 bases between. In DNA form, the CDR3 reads TGTGCCAGCAGCGGGGGTCTAGCGAGCGAGACCCAGTACTTC. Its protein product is CASSGGLASETQYF.

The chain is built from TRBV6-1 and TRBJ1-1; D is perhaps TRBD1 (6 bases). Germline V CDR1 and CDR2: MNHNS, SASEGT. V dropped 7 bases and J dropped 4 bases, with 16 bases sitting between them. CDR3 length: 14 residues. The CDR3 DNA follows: TGTGCCAGCACCGAACAGGGTAAGGGCACTGAAGCTTTCTTT. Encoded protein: CASTEQGKGTEAFF.

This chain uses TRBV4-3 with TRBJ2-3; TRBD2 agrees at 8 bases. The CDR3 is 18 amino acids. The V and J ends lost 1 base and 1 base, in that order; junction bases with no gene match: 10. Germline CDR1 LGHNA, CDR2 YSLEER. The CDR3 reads CASSQAPSAGGGTDTQYF. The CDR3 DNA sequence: TGCGCCAGCAGCCAAGCCCCCTCCGCGGGGGGCGGCACAGATACGCAGTATTTT.

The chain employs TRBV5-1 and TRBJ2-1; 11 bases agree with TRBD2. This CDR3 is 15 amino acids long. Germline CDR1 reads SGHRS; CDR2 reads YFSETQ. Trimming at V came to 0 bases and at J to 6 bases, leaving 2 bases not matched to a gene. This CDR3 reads CASSLVSGGANEQFF. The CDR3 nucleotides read TGCGCCAGCAGCTTGGTTAGCGGGGGGGCCAATGAGCAGTTCTTC.

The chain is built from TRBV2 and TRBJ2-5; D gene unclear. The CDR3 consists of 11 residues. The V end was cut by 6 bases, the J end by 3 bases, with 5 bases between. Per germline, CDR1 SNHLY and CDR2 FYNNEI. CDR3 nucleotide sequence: TGTGCCAGCAGGCCGGAAGAGACCCAGTACTTC. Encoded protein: CASRPEETQYF.

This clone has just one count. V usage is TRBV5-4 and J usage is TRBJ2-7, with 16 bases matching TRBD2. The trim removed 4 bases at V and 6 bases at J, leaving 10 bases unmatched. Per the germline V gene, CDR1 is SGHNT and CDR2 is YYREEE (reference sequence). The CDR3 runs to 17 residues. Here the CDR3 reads CASSPGGTSGGEIEQYF. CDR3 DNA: TGTGCCAGCAGCCCCGGCGGGACTAGCGGGGGGGAAATCGAGCAGTACTTC.

In DNA, the CDR3 is TGTGCCAGCGGCCGAAGGAGTAACACTGAAGCTTTCTTT. This gives the protein CASGRRSNTEAFF. The chain links TRBV6-5 to TRBJ1-1, with no clear D. The V end lost 8 bases, the J end lost 2 bases, and 12 bases lay between the germline ends. The length of the CDR3 is 13 residues. Per the germline V gene, CDR1 is MNHEY and CDR2 is SVGAGI.

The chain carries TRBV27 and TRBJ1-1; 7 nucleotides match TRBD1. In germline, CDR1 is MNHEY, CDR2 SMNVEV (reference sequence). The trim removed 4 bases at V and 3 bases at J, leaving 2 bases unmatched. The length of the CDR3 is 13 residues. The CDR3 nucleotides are TGTGCCAGCAGTTCACAGGGGCACACTGAAGCTTTCTTT. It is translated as CASSSQGHTEAFF.